This T cell receptor beta chain was observed in a study of graft-versus-host responses after intestinal transplantation. In the study overall: Once they had received anti-thymocyte globulin induction, all recipients took tacrolimus and steroids for approximately three years. Whole-study findings and limits: After transplant, early declines in HvG clones were associated with peak levels of circulating GvH clones. Marrow from the recipient contained GvH clones, some of which had appeared first in ileum or blood. Where graft-donor T cell macrochimerism was present, patients had high graft-versus-host to host-versus-graft clonal ratios in allografts.

Graft tissue processing released intraepithelial and lamina propria lymphocytes. As concerns this clone: Its target is unknown.

Method: immunoSEQ multiplex PCR; TCRdb's copy keeps in-frame clones and lacks some. Of around 18,000 clones in the sample, around 82% were seen once. The sequence was obtained from a human patient who received an intestinal transplant, so some T cells may come from the graft donor. The sequencing used ileum tissue, collected 17 days after transplant.

For the CDR3, the DNA is TGTGCCAGTGCCAGACGACAGGGGAAGGACGAGCAGTACTTC. This gives the protein CASARRQGKDEQYF. The chain uses TRBV19 and TRBJ2-7; 8 positions match TRBD1. J was trimmed by 5 bases and V by 8 bases; bases with no gene match: 11. The V gene's germline CDR1 is LNHDA and CDR2 SQIVND (reference sequence). The CDR3 extends over 14 amino acids. Looking up the rest from reference TRBV19 and TRBJ2-7 gives the full variable domain: DGGITQSPKYLFRKEGQNVTLSCEQNLNHDAMYWYRQDPGQGLRLIYYSQIVNDFQKGDIAEGYSVSREKKESFPLTVTSAQKNPTAFYLCASARRQGKDEQYFGPGTRLTVT.